The rows below give T cell receptor beta chains drawn from one sample of a study of PD-1 blockade in classical Hodgkin lymphoma. Produced via immunoSEQ multiplex PCR; TCRdb's table is partial and in-frame only. The repertoire holds approximately 57,000 clones, around 93% seen once, with about 10% in the top ten. This specimen was peripheral blood mononuclear cells (PBMCs), taken before the second cycle of nivolumab. Receptor source: a human donor with classical Hodgkin lymphoma. Each CDR3 is given with its conserved first and last residue. Each record gives: V gene, J gene, D gene, clone size, CDR3 protein, CDR3 DNA. D genes are given only for firm matches. Clone size is given for some rows only: seen once, a few or many times, or a class if the clone is expanded.

TRBV18,TRBJ2-7,NA,NA,CASSLLTGTYEQYF,TGTGCCAGCTCCCTTTTAACAGGAACCTACGAGCAGTACTTC
TRBV30,TRBJ1-5,NA,NA,CAWALGGSGNQPQHF,TGTGCCTGGGCCCTAGGGGGAAGCGGCAATCAGCCCCAGCATTTT
TRBV27,TRBJ1-5,NA,NA,CASSSRDQPQHF,TGTGCCAGCAGTTCCCGGGATCAGCCCCAGCATTTT
TRBV4-1,TRBJ1-2,NA,NA,CASSQDSSSSNYGYTF,TGCGCCAGCAGCCAAGATAGTTCCAGTTCTAACTATGGCTACACCTTC
TRBV7-7,TRBJ2-6,NA,NA,CASSLGGDSSGANVLTF,TGTGCCAGCAGCTTAGGCGGGGACAGCTCTGGGGCCAACGTCCTGACTTTC
TRBV29-1,TRBJ1-1,TRBD1,NA,CSVEGDRGLNTEAFF,TGCAGCGTTGAGGGGGACAGGGGGCTGAACACTGAAGCTTTCTTT
TRBV9,TRBJ2-3,NA,NA,CASSVYNTDTQYF,TGTGCCAGCAGCGTATACAACACAGATACGCAGTATTTT
TRBV6-1,TRBJ2-5,TRBD2,NA,CASSESGTRMGRETQYF,TGTGCCAGCAGTGAAAGTGGGACTAGGATGGGTCGAGAGACCCAGTACTTC
TRBV5-1,TRBJ2-5,NA,NA,CASSLGEETQYF,TGCGCCAGCAGCTTGGGCGAAGAGACCCAGTACTTC
TRBV23-1,TRBJ2-3,NA,NA,CARYNDTQYF,TGCGCCAGGTATAATGATACGCAGTATTTT
TRBV28,TRBJ1-6,NA,NA,CAQGQGRVPLHF,TGTGCCCAAGGGCAGGGCAGGGTCCCCCTCCACTTT
TRBV5-1,TRBJ1-5,NA,NA,CASSLTGVGYQPQHF,TGCGCCAGCAGCCTTACGGGAGTCGGGTATCAGCCCCAGCATTTT
TRBV6-5,TRBJ1-1,NA,NA,CASSNRAVNTEAFF,TGTGCCAGCAGTAATCGAGCCGTGAACACTGAAGCTTTCTTT
TRBV7-8,TRBJ1-5,NA,NA,CASSLDGNSNQPQHF,TGTGCCAGCAGCTTAGACGGGAATAGCAATCAGCCCCAGCATTTT
TRBV7-9,TRBJ1-5,TRBD1,medium-sized,CASSRDREHQPQHF,TGTGCCAGCAGCCGGGACAGGGAACATCAGCCCCAGCATTTT
TRBV11-2,TRBJ1-2,NA,NA,CASSLGQDYGYTF,TGTGCCAGCAGCTTAGGCCAAGACTATGGCTACACCTTC
TRBV5-4,TRBJ2-7,TRBD1,NA,CASSWALGTGPYEQYF,TGTGCCAGCAGCTGGGCCTTGGGGACAGGGCCCTACGAGCAGTACTTC
TRBV6-5,TRBJ1-4,NA,NA,CAISPSTNEKLFF,TGTGCCATTTCCCCCTCAACTAATGAAAAACTGTTTTTT
TRBV28,TRBJ1-5,NA,NA,CASSSISNQPQHF,TGTGCCAGCAGCTCGATTAGCAATCAGCCCCAGCATTTT
TRBV4-1,TRBJ2-7,NA,NA,CASSQGGRDESPYEQYF,TGCGCCAGCAGCCAAGGGGGCCGGGATGAGAGCCCCTACGAGCAGTACTTC
TRBV6-6,TRBJ1-2,NA,once,CASRFVVDGYTF,TGTGCCAGCAGGTTCGTGGTCGATGGCTACACCTTC
TRBV5-4,TRBJ2-7,TRBD1,NA,CASSLAQGVEEQYF,TGTGCCAGCAGCTTGGCACAGGGGGTGGAAGAGCAGTACTTC
TRBV6-5,TRBJ1-4,TRBD1,NA,CARGTALDGKTVF,TGTGCCAGGGGGACAGCCTTGGATGGAAAAACTGTTTTT